This TCR beta chain comes out of a study of a mutant IDH1 vaccine in newly diagnosed glioma. Looking at the study overall: A roughly 60% male, approximately 38% female split and a mean age of about 44 years characterized treated patients. Radiotherapy, temozolomide, or both had been given previously, and both were given to most. General study results and limits: Changes to the top peripheral T cell clonotypes appeared unrelated to pseudoprogression. There were vaccine-induced immune responses in roughly 95% of the patients.

Time point described: baseline, week 1 (first vaccination visit). The treatment was: pre-vaccination baseline after standard-of-care therapy. Clones were sequenced by immunoSEQ multiplex PCR, and TCRdb holds only the in-frame ones, with some missing. The sample yields tens of thousands of clones, approximately 85% seen once. The junction had 3 bases not matched to a gene; V was cut back by 5 bases and J by 8 bases. CDR3 length equals 14 residues. Germline V gene sequence: CDR1 LGHNA, CDR2 YNFKEQ. As for this clone: The antigen is undetermined.

The sample here was PBMCs, taken from a glioma patient treated with radiotherapy, temozolomide or both. The clonotype was recovered from a man over 45 with glioma. The chain is built from TRBV4-2 and TRBJ2-1, with 13 bases lining up with TRBD2. The CDR3 spells CASSTSGGAYEQFF. The CDR3 DNA is TGTGCCAGCAGCACTAGCGGGGGGGCATATGAGCAGTTCTTC.